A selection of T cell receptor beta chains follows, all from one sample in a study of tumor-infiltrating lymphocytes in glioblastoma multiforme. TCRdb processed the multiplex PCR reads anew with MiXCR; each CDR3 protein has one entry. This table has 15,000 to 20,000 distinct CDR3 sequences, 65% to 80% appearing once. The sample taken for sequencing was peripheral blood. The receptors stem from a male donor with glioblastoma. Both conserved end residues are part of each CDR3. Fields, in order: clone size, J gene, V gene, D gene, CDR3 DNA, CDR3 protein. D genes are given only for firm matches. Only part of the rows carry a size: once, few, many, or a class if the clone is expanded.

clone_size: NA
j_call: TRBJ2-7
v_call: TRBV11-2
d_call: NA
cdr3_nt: TGTGCCAGCAATATTTACTCCTACGAGCAGTACTTC
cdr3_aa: CASNIYSYEQYF

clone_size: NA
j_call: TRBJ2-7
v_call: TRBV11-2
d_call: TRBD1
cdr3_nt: TGTGCCAGCAGCCTAGAGACAGGGTTATACGAGCAGTACTTC
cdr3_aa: CASSLETGLYEQYF

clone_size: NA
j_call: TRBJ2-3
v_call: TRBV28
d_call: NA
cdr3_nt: TGTGCCAGCAAAAACCGGGGCAGCCTATGGGGGACAGATACGCAGTATTTT
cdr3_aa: CASKNRGSLWGTDTQYF

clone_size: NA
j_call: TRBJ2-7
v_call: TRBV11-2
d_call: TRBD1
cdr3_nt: TGTGCCAGCAGCTTTTCCAGAGACAGGGTATGGGAGCAGTACTTC
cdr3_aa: CASSFSRDRVWEQYF

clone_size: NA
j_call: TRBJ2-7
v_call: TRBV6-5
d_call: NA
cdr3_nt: TGTGACAGCAGTAACCTAGGGGACTCCTACGAGCAATACTTC
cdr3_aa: CDSSNLGDSYEQYF

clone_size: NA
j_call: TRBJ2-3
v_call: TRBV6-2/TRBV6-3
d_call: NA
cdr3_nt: TGTGCCAGCAGTTACTCAAGCCTCCCCACAGATACGCAGTATTTT
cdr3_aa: CASSYSSLPTDTQYF

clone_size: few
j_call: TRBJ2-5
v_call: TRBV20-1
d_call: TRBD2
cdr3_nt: TGCAGTGCTAGAGGGACTAGCGGGACAGCAAGAGAGACCCAGTACTTC
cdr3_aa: CSARGTSGTARETQYF

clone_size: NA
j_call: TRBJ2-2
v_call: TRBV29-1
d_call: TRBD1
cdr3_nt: TGCAGCGTGTCGCTTTTTGAGGGACAGGGGAACACCGGGGAGCTGTTTTTT
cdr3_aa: CSVSLFEGQGNTGELFF

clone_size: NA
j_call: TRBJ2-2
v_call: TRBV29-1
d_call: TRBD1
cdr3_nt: TGCAACGTCCTGGGACAGGATGGCGGGGAGCTGTTTTTT
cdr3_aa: CNVLGQDGGELFF

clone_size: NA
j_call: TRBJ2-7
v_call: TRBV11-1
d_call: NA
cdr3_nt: TGTGCCAGCGACACCCCGGGGGGCCTAAATTACGAGCAGTACTTC
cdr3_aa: CASDTPGGLNYEQYF

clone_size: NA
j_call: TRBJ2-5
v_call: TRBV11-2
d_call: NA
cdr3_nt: TGTGCCAGTAACACTGATATTGGACAGTACACCCAAGAGATCCAGTACTTC
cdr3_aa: CASNTDIGQYTQEIQYF

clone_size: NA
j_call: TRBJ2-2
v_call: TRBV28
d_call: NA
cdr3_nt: TGTGCCAGCAGTTTTGGGTTCATACGGGGCGGGGAGCTGTTTTTT
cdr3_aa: CASSFGFIRGGELFF

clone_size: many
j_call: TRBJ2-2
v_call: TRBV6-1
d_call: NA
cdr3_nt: TGTGCCAGCAGTGACTGGACATCGAACACCGGGGAGCTGTTTTTT
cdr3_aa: CASSDWTSNTGELFF

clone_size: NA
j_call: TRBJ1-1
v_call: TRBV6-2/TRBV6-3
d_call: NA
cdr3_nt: TGTGCCAGCAGTTACTACCGGGAAGCTTTCTTT
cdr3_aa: CASSYYREAFF

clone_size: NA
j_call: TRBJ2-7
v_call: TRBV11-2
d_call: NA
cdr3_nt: TGTGCCAGCAGATGGACAAGGGATGACGAGCAGTACTTC
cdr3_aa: CASRWTRDDEQYF

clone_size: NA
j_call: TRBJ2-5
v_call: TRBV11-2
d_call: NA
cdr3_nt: TGTGCCAGCAGCTTAGCTCACAGCCTAAGGGAAGAGACCCAGTACTTC
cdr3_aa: CASSLAHSLREETQYF

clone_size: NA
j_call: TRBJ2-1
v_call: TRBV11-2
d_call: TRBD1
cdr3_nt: TGTGCCAGCAACCGCGACAGGGCGAAGTTCAACAATGAGCAGTTCTTC
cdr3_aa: CASNRDRAKFNNEQFF

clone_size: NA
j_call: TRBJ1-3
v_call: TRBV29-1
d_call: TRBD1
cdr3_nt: TGCAGCGTTGGACAGGGGAGGGGCCCCTCTGGAAACACCATATATTTT
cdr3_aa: CSVGQGRGPSGNTIYF

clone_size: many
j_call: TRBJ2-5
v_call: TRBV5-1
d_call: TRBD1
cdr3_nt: TGCGCCAGCATCTCTAACGCAGGGGGCGAGACCCAGTACTTC
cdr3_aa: CASISNAGGETQYF

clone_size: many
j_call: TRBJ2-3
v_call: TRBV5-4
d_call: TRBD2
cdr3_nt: TGTGCCAGCACCCTCGGCGGGAGGGCCACAGATACGCAGTATTTT
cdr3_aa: CASTLGGRATDTQYF

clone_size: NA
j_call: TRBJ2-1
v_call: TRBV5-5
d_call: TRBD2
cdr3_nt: TGTGCCAGCAGCTTCGGGACTAATCGGACTGAGCAGTTCTTC
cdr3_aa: CASSFGTNRTEQFF

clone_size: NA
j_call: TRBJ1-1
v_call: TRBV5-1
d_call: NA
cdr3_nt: TGCGCCAGCAGCCCAGACCAGACAGAAGATGAAGCTTTCTTT
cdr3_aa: CASSPDQTEDEAFF

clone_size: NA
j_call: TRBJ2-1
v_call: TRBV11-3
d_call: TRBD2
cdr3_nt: TGTGCCAGCAGCTTTAGCGGGGAATACAATGAGCAGTTCTTC
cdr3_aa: CASSFSGEYNEQFF

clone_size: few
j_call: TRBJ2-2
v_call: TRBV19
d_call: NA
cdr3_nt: TGTGCCAGTAAGATCCAGGGGGGGACCGGGGAGCTGTTTTTT
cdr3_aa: CASKIQGGTGELFF

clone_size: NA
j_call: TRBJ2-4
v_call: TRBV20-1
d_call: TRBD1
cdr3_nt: TGCAGTGCTAGAGACCCGGACAGGGGGATTCGGAAACCCAGAAACATTCAGTACTTC
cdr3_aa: CSARDPDRGIRKPRNIQYF

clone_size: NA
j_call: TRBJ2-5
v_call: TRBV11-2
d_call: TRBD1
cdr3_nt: TGTGCCGGCAGCTCATTAACAGGGGGCTTTGAGGCCCAGTACTTC
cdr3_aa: CAGSSLTGGFEAQYF

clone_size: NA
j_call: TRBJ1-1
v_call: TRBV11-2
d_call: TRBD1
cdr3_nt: TGTGCCAGCAGCTTCCCCGGGACAGGGATTAACACTGAAGCTTTCTTT
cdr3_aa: CASSFPGTGINTEAFF

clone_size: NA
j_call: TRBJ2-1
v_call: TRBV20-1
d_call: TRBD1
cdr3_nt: TGCAGTGCCGTCCTGAGACAGGGGCTGAATGAGCAGTTCTTT
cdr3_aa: CSAVLRQGLNEQFF

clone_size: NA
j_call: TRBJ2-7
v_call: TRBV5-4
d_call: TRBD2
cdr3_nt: TGTGCCTGCAGCTTGGGAGGACTAGCGGGAAACTACGAGGAGTACTTC
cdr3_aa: CACSLGGLAGNYEEYF

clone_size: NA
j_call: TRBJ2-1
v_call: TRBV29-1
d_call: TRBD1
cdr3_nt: TGCAGCGTTGAACGGGACAGGGACAATGAGCAGTTCTTC
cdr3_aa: CSVERDRDNEQFF

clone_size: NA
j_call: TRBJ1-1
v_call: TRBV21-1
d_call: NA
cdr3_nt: TGTGCCTGCAGCAAAGGGACAGAGAACACTGAAGCTTTCTTT
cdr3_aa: CACSKGTENTEAFF

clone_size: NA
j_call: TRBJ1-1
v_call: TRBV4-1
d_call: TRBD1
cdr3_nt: TGCGCCAGCAGCGCGCCGGGACAGGGTGTCACAGGAGCTTTCTTT
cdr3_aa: CASSAPGQGVTGAFF

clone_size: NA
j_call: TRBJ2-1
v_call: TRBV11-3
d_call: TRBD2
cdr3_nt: TGTGCCAGCAGCTCCGCTAGCGGGGGGTACAATGAGCAGTTCTTC
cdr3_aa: CASSSASGGYNEQFF

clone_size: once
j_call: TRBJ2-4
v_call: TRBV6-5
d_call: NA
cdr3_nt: TGTGGCACCAGCTCTAGAAACATTCAGTACTTC
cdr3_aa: CGTSSRNIQYF

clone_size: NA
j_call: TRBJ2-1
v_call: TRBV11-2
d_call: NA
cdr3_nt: TGTGCCGGCAGCTTAGGGGTCGACTACAATGGGAAGTTCTTC
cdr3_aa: CAGSLGVDYNGKFF

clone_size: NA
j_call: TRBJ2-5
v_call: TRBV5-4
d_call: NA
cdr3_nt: TGTGCTAGCAGCCTGAACGGGGGAGAGACCCAGTACTTC
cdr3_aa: CASSLNGGETQYF